This T cell receptor beta chain was recorded in a study of T cells in women clearing cervical HPV infection. Overall study context: Women with histologically confirmed HPV16-related CIN3 or worse, 2 with invasive cancer, served as cases. Blood came at first lesion visit for cases, post-clearance for controls.

Libraries were prepared by immunoSEQ multiplex PCR; TCRdb keeps only in-frame clonotypes and omits some of them. This table holds tens of thousands of clones. Dot-blot hybridization genotyped cervical HPV amplified with MY09/MY11 PCR. Material: blood buffy coat. This sequence was found in a woman aged 18-69 years with a cervical HPV16 infection that either progressed to CIN3+ or cleared (not recorded which).

Incomplete CDR3 DNA: TGTGCCAGCGGACAGGGAGGC. Its translation: CASGQGG. The entire CDR3 protein is CASGQGGYTF. The chain uses TRBV2 and TRBJ1-2; 8 nucleotides match TRBD1. The read falls 3 residues short of the CDR3 end, and the missing part is taken from the germline J gene. The germline CDR1 and CDR2 sequences are SNHLY and FYNNEI. This CDR3 region has 10 residues.